The TCR beta chain described here comes from a study of T-cell reconstitution after alpha-beta-depleted transplantation in children. Preparing the TCRbeta library involved the use of unique molecular identifiers. TCRdb recomputed calls from the PCR reads with MiXCR, one row per CDR3 protein. The sample consists of about 200,000 distinct CDR3 sequences, approximately 14% of them appearing once. This CDR3 spans 16 amino acids. V gave up 5 bases and J gave up 6 bases; unmatched junction bases: 8. CDR1 is MDHEN, CDR2 SYDVKM, per germline. This clonotype occurred many times. This sequence was found in a human donor who donated a stem cell graft to a child with acute lymphoblastic leukemia. The gene calls are TRBV28 and TRBJ1-5, with 12 bases that match TRBD1. The source material was PBMCs from the stem cell graft donor, sampled from the stem cell graft. CDR3 amino acids: CASSPTGTGGRQPQHF. For the CDR3, the DNA is TGTGCCAGCAGTCCTACCGGGACAGGGGGCCGTCAGCCCCAGCATTTT.